These 18 T cell receptor beta chains were all obtained from the same sample, sequenced in a study of control samples from healthy donors and cancer patients. Only in-frame clones appear in the TCRdb table, and some are missing; sequencing was by immunoSEQ multiplex PCR. The sample includes some 120,000 clones, roughly 91% of them seen just once. Sequenced material: blood. Every receptor here comes from a woman aged 70-85 years in good health.

The V gene is TRBV6-5, the J gene TRBJ1-6; D gene ambiguous. The CDR3 loop spans 16 amino acids. Germline V CDR1 and CDR2: MNHEY, SVGAGI. The germline V and J ends were trimmed by 2 bases and 6 bases, with 14 bases remaining between them. The chain's CDR3 is CASSYNGEATNSPLHF. The CDR3 DNA is TGTGCCAGCAGTTACAACGGGGAAGCAACTAATTCACCCCTCCACTTT.

The V and J genes are TRBV6-5 and TRBJ2-3, with 7 bases lining up with TRBD1. The CDR3 contains 14 residues. Germline CDR1 is MNHEY and CDR2 is SVGAGI. V trimming: 7 bases; J trimming: 3 bases; junction bases outside the gene matches: 7. CDR3 sequence (DNA): TGTGCCAGCACCTCGACAGGGAGTACAGATACGCAGTATTTT. Translating it yields CASTSTGSTDTQYF.

The rearrangement uses TRBV19 and TRBJ2-2; 7 positions match TRBD1. Germline V lookup: CDR1 LNHDA, CDR2 SQIVND (reference sequence). This CDR3 comprises 16 residues. The V segment lost 3 bases and the J segment 3 bases; nucleotides outside the gene matches: 7. CDR3 protein: CASSMGTARYTGELFF. The DNA of the CDR3 is TGTGCCAGTAGTATGGGGACAGCCAGGTACACCGGGGAGCTGTTTTTT.

V usage is TRBV10-3 and J usage is TRBJ2-7, with no clear D. V lost 3 bases to trimming and J lost 5 bases, with 17 bases between them. The CDR3 extends over 15 amino acids. The V gene's germline CDR1 is ENHRY and CDR2 SYGVKD. The CDR3 DNA reads as TGTGCCATCAGTGAAAGGACGCCGGGTCAGGACGAGCAGTACTTC. Its protein is CAISERTPGQDEQYF.

For this clone: Sequence at one end of the junction differs from germline and may be a read error. The chain has TRBV18 and TRBJ2-2; D perhaps matches TRBD1 (6 bases). CDR1 and CDR2 (germline): KGHSH, LQKENI. This CDR3 comprises 14 residues. The CDR3 DNA reads as TGTGCCAGCTCGCCACAGGGAGCGGCCGGGGAGCTGTTTTTT. It is translated as CASSPQGAAGELFF.

The V gene is TRBV7-9, the J gene TRBJ2-3; D remains ambiguous. V shed 7 bases and J shed 3 bases, with 8 bases lying between them. Germline-derived CDR1 and CDR2 are SEHNR and FQNEAQ (reference sequence). This CDR3 region has 12 residues. CDR3 coding DNA: TGTGCCAGCACCCCGCATACAGATACGCAGTATTTT. It specifies CASTPHTDTQYF.

The chain employs TRBV7-2 and TRBJ1-1; 7 nucleotides align to TRBD1. After removal of 5 bases from V and 2 bases from J, the junction contained 5 bases not matched to a gene. The CDR3 has 14 amino acids. The germline CDR1 and CDR2 sequences are SGHTA and FQGNSA. The CDR3 region is CASSRTGENTEAFF. The CDR3 region has the DNA TGTGCCAGCAGCCGGACAGGAGAAAACACTGAAGCTTTCTTT.

The genes are TRBV3-1 (or the pseudogene TRBV3-2) and TRBJ1-1; D remains ambiguous. Trimming took off 4 bases at V and 5 bases at J, with 14 bases between the two ends. The germline CDR1 and CDR2 sequences are LGHDT and YNNKEL (reference sequence). The CDR3 consists of 14 residues. The CDR3: CASSRPHLETEAFF. In DNA form, the CDR3 reads TGTGCCAGCAGCCGCCCCCATCTCGAGACTGAAGCTTTCTTT.

V is TRBV6-6 and J is TRBJ2-2; D is possibly TRBD2 (5 bases). The CDR3 spans 15 residues. Germline CDR1 and CDR2: MNHNY and SVGAGI (reference sequence). V lost 6 bases, J lost 6 bases, and 17 bases lay in between. The CDR3 DNA follows: TGTGCCAGCAGGTCCTCGCGGGTTGGAGCCGGGGAGCTGTTTTTT. As protein: CASRSSRVGAGELFF.

This chain uses TRBV19 with TRBJ2-7; TRBD2 aligns across 8 bases. Germline values: CDR1 LNHDA, CDR2 SQIVND (reference sequence). V dropped 6 bases and J dropped 0; count of bases not matched to a gene: 10. This CDR3 is built from 16 residues. CDR3 in DNA: TGTGCCAGTAGGCTGCGGGGCGGGGGGTCCTCCTACGAGCAGTACTTC. It translates to CASRLRGGGSSYEQYF.

As concerns this clone: Other DNA variants within this sample encode the same CDR3. V and J are TRBV10-3 and TRBJ1-3, with 7 bases that match TRBD1. Germline V CDR1 and CDR2: ENHRY, SYGVKD. This CDR3 contains 16 residues. V was pared by 6 bases and J by 3 bases, with 11 bases of the junction left unmatched. CDR3 protein: CAISQGQPAGGNTIYF. CDR3 DNA: TGTGCCATCAGCCAGGGACAGCCGGCGGGTGGAAACACCATATATTTT.

This chain connects TRBV11-2 to TRBJ2-1; 11 positions match TRBD2. The CDR3 extends over 16 amino acids. V shed 4 bases, J shed 4 bases, and the junction held 6 bases outside the gene matches. Germline V gives CDR1 SGHAT, CDR2 FQNNGV. The CDR3 sequence: CASSWSPSGGYNEQFF. The CDR3 region has the DNA TGTGCCAGCAGCTGGTCCCCTAGCGGGGGGTACAATGAGCAGTTCTTC.

The chain combines TRBV4-1 with TRBJ1-4; D call uncertain. Looked up from germline, CDR1 is MGHRA and CDR2 is YSYEKL. Trimming stripped 2 bases from V and 8 bases from J, with 12 bases between. This CDR3 region has 14 residues. The CDR3 nucleotides read TGCGCCAGCAGCCAATCATTCAGTGGGGAAAAACTGTTTTTT. The encoded protein is CASSQSFSGEKLFF.

The gene calls are TRBV7-2 and TRBJ2-7; D is perhaps TRBD1 or TRBD2 (5 bases each). V was pared by 2 bases and J by 4 bases, with 12 bases between. The CDR3 contains 14 residues. The V gene's germline CDR1 is SGHTA and CDR2 FQGNSA. The CDR3: CASSLRVGGYEQYF. The CDR3 nucleotides read TGTGCCAGCAGCTTAAGAGTTGGGGGATACGAGCAGTACTTC.

This clone was seen once. The rearrangement links TRBV10-3 to TRBJ1-2; D is undetermined. This CDR3 has 13 amino acids. Germline V gene lookup returns CDR1 ENHRY and CDR2 SYGVKD. V dropped 3 bases and J dropped 4 bases, with 9 bases sitting between them. DNA for the CDR3: TGTGCCATCAGTGAATTCGGGTCCTATGGCTACACCTTC. Its translation is CAISEFGSYGYTF.

CDR3 nucleotides: TGTGCCAGCAGCGTAGTGGGGACTCTCAATGAAAAACTGTTTTTT. Residues: CASSVVGTLNEKLFF. The chain joins TRBV9 to TRBJ1-4; D may be TRBD1 (5 bases). Trimming took off 0 bases at V and 5 bases at J, with 11 bases between the two ends. CDR1 is SGDLS and CDR2 is YYNGEE in the germline V gene. The CDR3 runs to 15 residues.

The gene calls are TRBV18 and TRBJ2-2; D perhaps matches TRBD1 (6 bases). Trimming stripped 3 bases from V and 7 bases from J, with 21 bases between. This CDR3 comprises 17 residues. Germline loops: CDR1 KGHSH, CDR2 LQKENI. CDR3 sequence: CASSPPSLTGGNGELFF. The CDR3 nucleotides are TGTGCCAGCTCACCGCCCTCGTTGACAGGTGGGAACGGGGAGCTGTTTTTT.

The rearrangement joins TRBV28 to TRBJ2-2; D ambiguous. The V gene lost 1 base and the J gene lost 6 bases, with 15 bases spanning the gap. In germline, CDR1 is MDHEN, CDR2 SYDVKM. The CDR3 spans 16 residues. The CDR3 here is CASSLYFKGISGELFF. The CDR3, as DNA: TGTGCCAGCAGTTTATACTTCAAGGGAATCTCCGGGGAGCTGTTTTTT.